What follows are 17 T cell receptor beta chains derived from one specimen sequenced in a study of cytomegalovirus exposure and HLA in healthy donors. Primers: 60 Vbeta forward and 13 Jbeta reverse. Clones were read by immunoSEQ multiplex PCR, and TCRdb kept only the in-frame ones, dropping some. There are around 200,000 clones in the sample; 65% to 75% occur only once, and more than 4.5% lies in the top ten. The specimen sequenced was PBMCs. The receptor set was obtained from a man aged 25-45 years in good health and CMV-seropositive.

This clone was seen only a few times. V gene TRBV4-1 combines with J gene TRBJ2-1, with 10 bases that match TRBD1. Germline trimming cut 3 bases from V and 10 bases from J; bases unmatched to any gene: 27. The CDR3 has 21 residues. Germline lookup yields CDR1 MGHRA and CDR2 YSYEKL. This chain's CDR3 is CASSQPDRDRGPSGSPREQFF. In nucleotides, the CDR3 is TGCGCCAGCAGCCAGCCAGACCGGGACAGGGGACCCAGCGGGAGTCCGAGGGAGCAGTTCTTC.

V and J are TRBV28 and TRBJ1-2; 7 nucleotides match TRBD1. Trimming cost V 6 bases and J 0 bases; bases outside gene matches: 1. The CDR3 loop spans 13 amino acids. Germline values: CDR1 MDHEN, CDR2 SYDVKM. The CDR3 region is CASSQGANYGYTF. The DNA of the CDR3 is TGTGCCAGCAGCCAGGGGGCTAACTATGGCTACACCTTC.

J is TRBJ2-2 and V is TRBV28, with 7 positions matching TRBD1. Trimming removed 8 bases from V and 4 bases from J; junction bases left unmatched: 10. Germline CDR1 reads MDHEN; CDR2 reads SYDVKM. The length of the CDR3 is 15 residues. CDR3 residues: CASGPGTDGTGELFF. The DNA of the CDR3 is TGTGCCAGCGGGCCCGGGACAGACGGCACCGGGGAGCTGTTTTTT.

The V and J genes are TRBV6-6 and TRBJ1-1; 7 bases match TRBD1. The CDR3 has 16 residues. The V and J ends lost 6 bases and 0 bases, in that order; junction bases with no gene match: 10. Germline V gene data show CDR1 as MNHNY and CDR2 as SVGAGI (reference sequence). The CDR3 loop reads CASRPSKQGLNTEAFF. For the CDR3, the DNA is TGTGCCAGCAGGCCTTCCAAACAGGGGTTGAACACTGAAGCTTTCTTT.

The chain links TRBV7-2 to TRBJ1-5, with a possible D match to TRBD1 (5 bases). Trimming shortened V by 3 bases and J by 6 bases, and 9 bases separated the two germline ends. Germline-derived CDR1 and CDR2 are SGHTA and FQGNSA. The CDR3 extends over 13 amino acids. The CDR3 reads CASSFPGGQPQHF. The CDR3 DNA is TGTGCCAGCAGCTTCCCGGGGGGTCAGCCCCAGCATTTT.

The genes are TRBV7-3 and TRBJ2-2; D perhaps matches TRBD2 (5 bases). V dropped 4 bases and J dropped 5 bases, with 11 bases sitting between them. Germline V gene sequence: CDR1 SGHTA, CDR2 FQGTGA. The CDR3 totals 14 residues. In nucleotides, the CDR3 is TGTGCCAGCAGCTCAGGACTGACGACCGGGGAGCTGTTTTTT. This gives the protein CASSSGLTTGELFF.

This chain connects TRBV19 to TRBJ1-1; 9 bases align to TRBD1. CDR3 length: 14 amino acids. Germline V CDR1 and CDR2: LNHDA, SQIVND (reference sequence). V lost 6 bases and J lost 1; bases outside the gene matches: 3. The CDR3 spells CASRTGGANTEAFF. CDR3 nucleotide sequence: TGTGCCAGTAGAACAGGGGGCGCGAACACTGAAGCTTTCTTT.

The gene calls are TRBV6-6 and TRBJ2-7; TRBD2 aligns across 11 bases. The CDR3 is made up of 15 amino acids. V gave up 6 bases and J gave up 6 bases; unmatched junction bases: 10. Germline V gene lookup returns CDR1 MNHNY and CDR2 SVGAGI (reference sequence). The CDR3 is CASSLPGLAGGEQYF. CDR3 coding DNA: TGTGCCAGCAGCCTCCCCGGGCTAGCGGGAGGCGAGCAGTACTTC.

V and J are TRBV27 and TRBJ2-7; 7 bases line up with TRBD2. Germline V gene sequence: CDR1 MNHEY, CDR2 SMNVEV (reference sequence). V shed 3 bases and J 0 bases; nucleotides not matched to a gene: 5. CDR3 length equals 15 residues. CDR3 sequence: CASSFQAGYSYEQYF. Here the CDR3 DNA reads TGTGCCAGCAGTTTCCAAGCGGGGTACTCCTACGAGCAGTACTTC.

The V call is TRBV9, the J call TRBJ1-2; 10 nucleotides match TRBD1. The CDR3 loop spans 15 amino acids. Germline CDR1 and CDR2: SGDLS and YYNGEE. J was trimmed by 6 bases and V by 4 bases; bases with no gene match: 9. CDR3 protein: CASSPTTGGADGYTF. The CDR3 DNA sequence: TGTGCCAGCAGCCCGACGACAGGGGGCGCGGATGGCTACACCTTC.

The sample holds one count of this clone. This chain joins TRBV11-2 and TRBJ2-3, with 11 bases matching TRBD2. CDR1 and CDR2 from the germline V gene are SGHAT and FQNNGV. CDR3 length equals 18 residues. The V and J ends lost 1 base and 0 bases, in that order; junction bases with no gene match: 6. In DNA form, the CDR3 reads TGTGCCAGCAGCTTAGTGGGGACTAGCGGCCCTAGCACAGATACGCAGTATTTT. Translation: CASSLVGTSGPSTDTQYF.

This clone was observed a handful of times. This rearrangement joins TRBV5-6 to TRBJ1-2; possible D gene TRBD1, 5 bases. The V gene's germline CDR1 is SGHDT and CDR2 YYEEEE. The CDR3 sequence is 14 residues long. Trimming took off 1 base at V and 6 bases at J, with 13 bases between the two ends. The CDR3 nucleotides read TGTGCCAGCAGCTTGCGGGGGGTGCTGGATGGCTACACCTTC. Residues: CASSLRGVLDGYTF. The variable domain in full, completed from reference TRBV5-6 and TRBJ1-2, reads DAGVTQSPTHLIKTRGQQVTLRCSPKSGHDTVSWYQQALGQGPQFIFQYYEEEERQRGNFPDRFSGHQFPNYSSELNVNALLLGDSALYLCASSLRGVLDGYTFGSGTRLTVV.

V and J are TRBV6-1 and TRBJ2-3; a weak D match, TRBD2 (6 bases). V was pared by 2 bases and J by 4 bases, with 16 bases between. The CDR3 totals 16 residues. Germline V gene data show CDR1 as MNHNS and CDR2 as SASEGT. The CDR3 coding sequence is TGTGCCAGCAGTGAAAGTGTGGTCTCGGGGGCAGATACGCAGTATTTT. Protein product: CASSESVVSGADTQYF.

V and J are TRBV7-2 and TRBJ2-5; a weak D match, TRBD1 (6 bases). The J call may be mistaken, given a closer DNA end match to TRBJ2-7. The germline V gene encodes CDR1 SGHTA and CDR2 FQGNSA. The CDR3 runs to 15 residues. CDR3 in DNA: TGTGCCAGCAGCTTAGCGGGGACAAGGTCCTACGAGCAGTACTTC. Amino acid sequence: CASSLAGTRSYEQYF.

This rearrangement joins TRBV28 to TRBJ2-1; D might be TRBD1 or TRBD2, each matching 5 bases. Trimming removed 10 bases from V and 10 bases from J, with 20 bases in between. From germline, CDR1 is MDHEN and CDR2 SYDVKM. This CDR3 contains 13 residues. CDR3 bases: TGTGCCACCAGGACATCGGACTTGCAAGAGCAGTTCTTC. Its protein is CATRTSDLQEQFF.

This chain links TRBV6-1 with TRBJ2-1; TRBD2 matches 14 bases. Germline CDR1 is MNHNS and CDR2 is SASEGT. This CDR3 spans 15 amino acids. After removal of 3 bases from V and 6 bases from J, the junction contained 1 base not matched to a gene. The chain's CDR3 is CASSEGTSGSNEQFF. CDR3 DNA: TGTGCCAGCAGTGAGGGGACTAGCGGGAGCAATGAGCAGTTCTTC.

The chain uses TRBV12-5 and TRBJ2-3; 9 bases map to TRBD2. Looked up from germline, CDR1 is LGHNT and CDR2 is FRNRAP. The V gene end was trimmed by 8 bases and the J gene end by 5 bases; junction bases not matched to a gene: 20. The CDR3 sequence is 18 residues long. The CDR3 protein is CASSWMAGGPSLGDTQYF. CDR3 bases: TGTGCTAGTTCCTGGATGGCGGGAGGGCCGTCGTTGGGAGATACGCAGTATTTT.